The 26 T cell receptor beta chains below were found in one sample sequenced in a study of cytomegalovirus exposure and HLA in healthy donors. It was with 60 Vbeta and 13 Jbeta primers that the PCR ran. Libraries were prepared by immunoSEQ multiplex PCR; TCRdb keeps only in-frame clonotypes and omits some of them. This sample carries approximately 200,000 clones, almost 75% of them seen once, and the ten largest clones take about 3%. Material: PBMCs. The receptors here all came from a young woman in good health and CMV-seropositive.

This chain links TRBV5-4 with TRBJ2-7, with 8 bases identical to TRBD2. Germline CDR1 SGHNT, CDR2 YYREEE (reference sequence). Trimming cost V 5 bases and J 0 bases; bases outside gene matches: 4. This CDR3 comprises 14 residues. CDR3 protein: CASSLAGSSYEQYF. The CDR3 nucleotides read TGTGCCAGCAGTTTAGCGGGGAGCTCCTACGAGCAGTACTTC.

The chain recombines TRBV29-1 with TRBJ1-2; 8 bases line up with TRBD1. The ends lost 5 bases at V and 5 bases at J; junction bases unmatched: 7. The CDR3 loop spans 13 amino acids. The germline gives CDR1 SQVTM, CDR2 ANQGSEA. The chain's CDR3 is CSVLSTGGYGYTF. Here the CDR3 DNA reads TGCAGCGTTCTTTCTACAGGGGGGTATGGCTACACCTTC.

The V call is TRBV6-1, the J call TRBJ2-7, with 9 bases fitting TRBD1. V was clipped by 4 bases and J by 4 bases; unmatched bases: 5. The CDR3 is 14 residues long. From germline, CDR1 is MNHNS and CDR2 SASEGT. The CDR3 reads CASSVQGAQYEQYF. CDR3 nucleotide sequence: TGTGCCAGCAGTGTACAGGGGGCTCAATACGAGCAGTACTTC.

V and J are TRBV10-3 and TRBJ2-7, with TRBD2 matching over 9 bases. There are 14 residues in the CDR3. Germline V gene lookup returns CDR1 ENHRY and CDR2 SYGVKD. V shed 6 bases, J shed 1 base, and the junction held 4 bases outside the gene matches. In nucleotides, the CDR3 is TGTGCCATCAGGGCGACTAGCGGATCCTACGAGCAGTACTTC. Protein: CAIRATSGSYEQYF.

In its sample, this clone was seen a few times. The chain uses TRBV6-5 and TRBJ2-1; D remains ambiguous. V gave up 5 bases and J gave up 15 bases, with 17 bases separating them. CDR1 MNHEY and CDR2 SVGAGI come from the germline V gene. The CDR3 is 12 amino acids. The CDR3 bases are TGTGCCAGCAGTGAAGCCGTCTTTCAGCGGTTCTTC. Translated, it gives CASSEAVFQRFF.

This clone was counted only a few times. The gene calls are TRBV2 and TRBJ1-6; TRBD1 might be the D (5 bases). CDR1 is SNHLY, CDR2 FYNNEI, per germline. V lost 7 bases to trimming and J lost 0 bases, with 7 bases between them. The CDR3 contains 14 residues. The CDR3 sequence is CASTDSSYNSPLHF. DNA of the CDR3: TGTGCCAGCACCGACAGCTCCTATAATTCACCCCTCCACTTT. Looking up the rest from reference TRBV2 and TRBJ1-6 gives the full variable domain: EPEVTQTPSHQVTQMGQEVILRCVPISNHLYFYWYRQILGQKVEFLVSFYNNEISEKSEIFDDQFSVERPDGSNFTLKIRSTKLEDSAMYFCASTDSSYNSPLHFGNGTRLTVT.

The genes are TRBV28 and TRBJ2-5; 7 nucleotides align to TRBD1. CDR3 length: 13 amino acids. J was trimmed by 7 bases and V by 5 bases; bases with no gene match: 7. Germline values: CDR1 MDHEN, CDR2 SYDVKM. CDR3 region: CASSGDSPRTQYF. For the CDR3, the DNA is TGTGCCAGCAGTGGGGACAGTCCGCGGACCCAGTACTTC.

This CDR3 reads CASSPPPTMDRDYGYTF. DNA of the CDR3: TGCGCCAGCAGCCCCCCCCCAACAATGGACAGGGATTATGGCTACACCTTC. V and J are TRBV5-1 and TRBJ1-2; 8 nucleotides match TRBD1. V lost 4 bases, J lost 5 bases, and 16 bases stayed unmatched. Germline assignment: CDR1 SGHRS and CDR2 YFSETQ. This CDR3 has 17 amino acids.

This clone has only one observation. The chain couples TRBV7-2 to TRBJ2-7, with no clear D. In germline, CDR1 is SGHTA, CDR2 FQGNSA. The CDR3 is 14 residues long. V shed 4 bases and J shed 0 bases, with 10 bases lying between them. DNA of the CDR3: TGTGCCAGCAGCTCCAGAATCCTCTCCTACGAGCAGTACTTC. This encodes CASSSRILSYEQYF. Supplemented by reference TRBV7-2 and TRBJ2-7, the full variable domain reads GAGVSQSPSNKVTEKGKDVELRCDPISGHTALYWYRQSLGQGLEFLIYFQGNSAPDKSGLPSDRFSAERTGGSVSTLTIQRTQQEDSAVYLCASSSRILSYEQYFGPGTRLTVT.

This clone was observed a few times. The chain recombines TRBV2 with TRBJ2-1; 8 bases fit TRBD2. Germline-derived CDR1 and CDR2 are SNHLY and FYNNEI. J lost 8 bases, V lost 4 bases, and 16 bases had no gene match. The length of the CDR3 is 17 residues. The CDR3 DNA sequence: TGTGCCAGCAGTGGGAAGATAGCGGGATCTTGGGACGATGAGCAGTTCTTC. This translates into CASSGKIAGSWDDEQFF.

V and J are TRBV29-1 and TRBJ2-1; 9 bases line up with TRBD2. The CDR3 contains 14 residues. Germline loops: CDR1 SQVTM, CDR2 ANQGSEA. J gave up 3 bases and V 8 bases, and 8 bases lay outside the gene matches. CDR3 nucleotides: TGCAGCTGGCGGTATAGCGGGAGCTACAATGAGCAGTTCTTC. It codes for CSWRYSGSYNEQFF.

The V gene is TRBV11-3, the J gene TRBJ2-2; a weak D match, TRBD2 (5 bases). The germline CDR1 and CDR2 sequences are SGHNT and YENEEA. Trimming took 8 bases from V and 6 from J, leaving 10 bases between them. CDR3 length equals 12 residues. CDR3 region: CASRGRAGELFF. In nucleotides, the CDR3 is TGTGCCAGCCGTGGGCGGGCCGGGGAGCTGTTTTTT.

The chain has TRBV6-5 and TRBJ1-5; 9 bases map to TRBD1. V lost 6 bases to trimming and J lost 3 bases; unmatched junction nucleotides: 6. The CDR3 consists of 15 residues. CDR1 is MNHEY, CDR2 SVGAGI, per germline. In nucleotides, the CDR3 is TGTGCCAGCAGCAAGGGACAGGGACACAATCAGCCCCAGCATTTT. Translation: CASSKGQGHNQPQHF.

The chain links TRBV19 to TRBJ2-7; 11 nucleotides agree with TRBD2. This CDR3 contains 15 residues. The ends lost 5 bases at V and 5 bases at J; junction bases unmatched: 8. Germline CDR1 reads LNHDA; CDR2 reads SQIVND (reference sequence). DNA for the CDR3: TGTGCCAGTAGTCCCTCTAGCGGGAGGATCGACGAGCAGTACTTC. Protein: CASSPSSGRIDEQYF.

The chain recombines TRBV6-6 with TRBJ2-2; 12 bases align to TRBD2. From germline, CDR1 is MNHNY and CDR2 SVGAGI (reference sequence). V was pared by 4 bases and J by 5 bases, with 5 bases of the junction left unmatched. The CDR3 is 16 amino acids. The CDR3 reads CASSSAGTSGTGELFF. The CDR3 DNA is TGTGCCAGCAGTTCCGCCGGGACTAGCGGGACCGGGGAGCTGTTTTTT.

CDR3 loop: CASSLAPEQFYEQYF. The CDR3 DNA reads TGTGCCAGCAGCTTGGCTCCGGAACAGTTCTACGAGCAGTACTTC. This chain joins TRBV5-4 and TRBJ2-7; D is unclear. This CDR3 comprises 15 residues. Trimming pared 0 bases from V and 3 bases from J, leaving 13 bases between. Looked up from germline, CDR1 is SGHNT and CDR2 is YYREEE (reference sequence).

J is TRBJ2-7 and V is TRBV2; TRBD2 agrees at 12 bases. The CDR3 has 15 residues. The germline V gene encodes CDR1 SNHLY and CDR2 FYNNEI. With 6 bases clipped from V and 4 bases from J, the junction kept 7 bases outside the gene matches. CDR3 nucleotides: TGTGCCAGCAGGTCTAGCGGGGGGGTTATTTACGAGCAGTACTTC. This gives the protein CASRSSGGVIYEQYF.

CDR3 protein: CASSLPGGSEKLFF. The CDR3 DNA reads TGTGCCAGCAGCTTACCGGGGGGTAGTGAAAAACTGTTTTTT. The chain carries TRBV7-9 and TRBJ1-4; D is possibly TRBD1 (5 bases). Trimming took 2 bases from V and 7 from J, leaving 11 bases between them. The V gene's germline CDR1 is SEHNR and CDR2 FQNEAQ (reference sequence). This CDR3 is built from 14 residues.

This chain joins TRBV5-1 and TRBJ2-1; TRBD2 matches at 9 bases. The CDR3 spans 16 residues. CDR1 and CDR2 from the germline V gene are SGHRS and YFSETQ. The V segment lost 5 bases and the J segment 8 bases; nucleotides outside the gene matches: 14. DNA for the CDR3: TGCGCCAGCAGATCCACGGCGGGAGGGCCCTCGGATGAGCAGTTCTTC. Translation: CASRSTAGGPSDEQFF.

On this clone itself: The germline gene is not matched at one end of the junction; a read error may be the cause. The genes are TRBV7-9 and TRBJ2-2, with 14 bases that match TRBD2. The CDR3 runs 18 residues. The V gene's germline CDR1 is SEHNR and CDR2 FQNEAQ (reference sequence). DNA for the CDR3: TGTTCCAGCAGCCCCCGACTAGCGGGAGGGCAGGACACCGGGGAGCTGTTTTTT. It codes for CSSSPRLAGGQDTGELFF.

This clone was recorded a few times. The V call is TRBV28, the J call TRBJ2-7, with 11 positions matching TRBD2. J was trimmed by 4 bases and V by 3 bases; bases with no gene match: 14. The CDR3 runs to 18 residues. Germline loops: CDR1 MDHEN, CDR2 SYDVKM. CDR3 nucleotides: TGTGCCAGCAGTTTCCGAGATCATCCGGGACTAGCGGAATACGAGCAGTACTTC. This sequence encodes CASSFRDHPGLAEYEQYF.

This clone appeared once. The rearrangement joins TRBV5-6 to TRBJ2-7, with D maybe TRBD1 (5 bases). V lost 4 bases, J lost 0 bases, and 14 bases lay in between. Germline V CDR1 and CDR2: SGHDT, YYEEEE. The CDR3 sequence is 15 residues long. CDR3 in amino acids: CASSLSPGNSYEQYF. DNA for the CDR3: TGTGCCAGCAGCCTGAGCCCAGGGAACTCCTACGAGCAGTACTTC.

The rearrangement joins TRBV9 to TRBJ1-3; maybe TRBD1 (5 bases). Per germline, CDR1 SGDLS and CDR2 YYNGEE. This CDR3 has 16 amino acids. V was clipped by 0 bases and J by 0 bases, with 10 bases between them. Here the CDR3 reads CASSVGRGTSGNTIYF. In DNA, the CDR3 is TGTGCCAGCAGCGTAGGTAGGGGTACCTCTGGAAACACCATATATTTT.

As to this clone: Sequence at one end of the junction differs from germline and may be a read error. The chain uses TRBV27 and TRBJ2-7; D may be TRBD2 (5 bases). Germline CDR1 reads MNHEY; CDR2 reads SMNVEV (reference sequence). The length of the CDR3 is 13 residues. The CDR3 sequence is CASSLKLSGEQCF. CDR3 coding DNA: TGTGCCAGCAGTTTAAAGCTGAGCGGCGAGCAGTGCTTC.

The genes are TRBV7-9 and TRBJ2-5; TRBD1 matches at 7 bases. CDR3 length equals 16 residues. Germline V CDR1 and CDR2: SEHNR, FQNEAQ (reference sequence). Trimming at V came to 1 base and at J to 5 bases, leaving 10 bases not matched to a gene. CDR3 nucleotides: TGTGCCAGCAGCTTAGGAGGGGGCCGGGCGTCGGAGACCCAGTACTTC. Protein product: CASSLGGGRASETQYF.

V and J are TRBV5-8 and TRBJ1-1; no reliable D call. This CDR3 comprises 13 residues. Germline loops: CDR1 SGHTS, CDR2 YDEGEE. V gave up 6 bases and J gave up 1 base, with 10 bases separating them. This CDR3 is CASTPRENTEAFF. CDR3 sequence (DNA): TGTGCCAGCACACCTCGGGAGAACACTGAAGCTTTCTTT.